This TCR beta chain was recovered during a study of monozygotic twins with inflammatory bowel disease. Whole-study findings and limits: No detectable difference in repertoire similarity separated concordant from discordant twins, possibly as a result of limited power.

To note about this clonotype: Its target is not known.

The CDR3 has 14 amino acids. Germline V lookup: CDR1 LGHNA, CDR2 YSLEER. Each UMI, carrying a 6-nucleotide sample barcode, came from template switching. TCRdb derives one entry per CDR3 protein from the 5' RACE reads, leaving out DNA. The listing records about 140,000 distinct CDR3 sequences. V and J are TRBV4-3 and TRBJ1-6. This clonotype was sampled from a human donor with ulcerative colitis or Crohn's disease, or a healthy co-twin of an affected twin (not recorded which). Source material: blood. The CDR3: CASSQDIGYSPLHF.